This TCR beta chain was captured by sequencing in a study of blood T cell repertoires in COVID-19. Study-wide context: Whether acute or convalescent, the COVID-19 samples came from the United States, Italy and Spain. PBMCs, B-cell-depleted T cells, or T cells were the source of the cDNA or gDNA that made up the material.

How the authors handled the data: Cell counts per sample came from amplifying reference gene primers. Clones were sequenced by immunoSEQ multiplex PCR, and TCRdb holds only the in-frame ones, with some missing. D and trimming come from the DNA, and the V and J calls and clone size come from that table. This sample yields 150,000 to 200,000 clones, of which around 78% are seen a single time; approximately 3% belongs to the top ten. The trim removed 1 base at V and 3 bases at J, leaving 2 bases unmatched. Looked up from germline, CDR1 is LGHDT and CDR2 is YNNKEL (reference sequence). This CDR3 contains 15 residues.

This chain connects TRBV3-1 (or the pseudogene TRBV3-2) to TRBJ2-1; 8 nucleotides align to TRBD1. Material for sequencing was peripheral blood. The source of this sequence is a woman older than 75 with active or convalescent COVID-19. The CDR3: CASSQGTGSYNEQFF. The CDR3 DNA is TGTGCCAGCAGCCAAGGGACAGGGAGCTACAATGAGCAGTTCTTC.